One and the same sample provided the 27 T cell receptor beta chains below, sequenced in a study of T cell responses to AZD1222 COVID-19 vaccine. Generated by immunoSEQ multiplex PCR, the TCRdb table keeps only in-frame clones and is missing some. This table holds tens of thousands of clones, roughly 87% found once. The specimen comprised peripheral blood, sampled on day 0 of AZD1222 vaccination. These receptors came from an adult in good health.

The chain recombines TRBV4-2 with TRBJ1-5; the match to TRBD1 covers 8 bases. The V gene end was trimmed by 3 bases and the J gene end by 3 bases; junction bases not matched to a gene: 4. The germline V gene encodes CDR1 LGHNA and CDR2 YNFKEQ. The CDR3 contains 15 residues. The CDR3 reads CASSQGTGFNQPQHF. As DNA, the CDR3 is TGTGCCAGCAGCCAGGGGACAGGCTTCAATCAGCCCCAGCATTTT.

The J gene is TRBJ2-3, the V gene TRBV6-2 or TRBV6-3; 12 bases are shared with TRBD2. The CDR3 has 17 residues. Germline CDR1 and CDR2: MNHEY and SVGEGT. The J segment lost 5 bases and the V segment lost 5 bases, leaving 11 bases of the junction unmatched. The CDR3 is CASSTSSGGAEVDTQYF. CDR3 nucleotide sequence: TGTGCCAGCAGTACCTCTAGCGGGGGGGCCGAAGTAGATACGCAGTATTTT.

The CDR3 DNA reads TGTGCCAGCAGCCCCATCAGTGGAGTGGAGACTGAAGCTTTCTTT. Protein: CASSPISGVETEAFF. The V call is TRBV7-8, the J call TRBJ1-1; D remains ambiguous. The length of the CDR3 is 15 residues. V was clipped by 5 bases and J by 5 bases, with 18 bases between them. Germline lookup yields CDR1 SGHVS and CDR2 FQNEAQ.

J is TRBJ1-4 and V is TRBV27; TRBD1 aligns across 9 bases. From germline, CDR1 is MNHEY and CDR2 SMNVEV (reference sequence). With V trimmed by 0 bases and J by 8 bases, 4 bases remained unmatched. This CDR3 contains 15 residues. CDR3 bases: TGTGCCAGCAGTTTATCCGGGACAGGGCACGAAAAACTGTTTTTT. Its protein is CASSLSGTGHEKLFF.

For the CDR3, the DNA is TGTGCCAGCAGCTTCGGGACGAACTATGGCTACACCTTC. It translates to CASSFGTNYGYTF. The chain couples TRBV5-6 to TRBJ1-2; possibly TRBD1 for D (5 bases). This CDR3 spans 13 amino acids. The germline V gene has CDR1 SGHDT and CDR2 YYEEEE. V was clipped by 2 bases and J by 2 bases, with 7 bases between them. The variable domain in full, with the rest retrieved from reference TRBV5-6 and TRBJ1-2, is DAGVTQSPTHLIKTRGQQVTLRCSPKSGHDTVSWYQQALGQGPQFIFQYYEEEERQRGNFPDRFSGHQFPNYSSELNVNALLLGDSALYLCASSFGTNYGYTFGSGTRLTVV.

This rearrangement joins TRBV3-1 (or the pseudogene TRBV3-2) to TRBJ2-5; unclear D gene. There are 13 residues in the CDR3. The germline V gene has CDR1 LGHDT and CDR2 YNNKEL (reference sequence). With 1 base removed from V and 2 bases from J, the gap between germline ends came to 5 bases. The CDR3 region has the DNA TGTGCCAGCAGCCAAGGAATTCAAGAGACCCAGTACTTC. This sequence encodes CASSQGIQETQYF.

The chain uses TRBV27 and TRBJ1-3, with TRBD1 matching 10 bases. The CDR3 extends over 18 amino acids. CDR1 is MNHEY, CDR2 SMNVEV, per germline (reference sequence). Losses at the gene ends were 1 base for V and 0 bases for J; bases not matched to a gene: 6. In nucleotides, the CDR3 is TGTGCCAGCAGTTTATACGGGACAGGGGAACTCTCTGGAAACACCATATATTTT. This encodes CASSLYGTGELSGNTIYF.

The chain employs TRBV7-8 and TRBJ2-3, with a weak D call TRBD2 (5 bases). This CDR3 contains 15 residues. The germline V gene has CDR1 SGHVS and CDR2 FQNEAQ. V was cut by 5 bases and J by 1 base, with 13 bases left in between. In nucleotides, the CDR3 is TGTGCCAGCAGCCGGGGTGGGGTTGGCACAGATACGCAGTATTTT. It specifies CASSRGGVGTDTQYF.

The chain joins TRBV7-2 to TRBJ1-1; 8 nucleotides align to TRBD1. The germline V gene has CDR1 SGHTA and CDR2 FQGNSA. This CDR3 spans 14 amino acids. V lost 5 bases to trimming and J lost 4 bases; unmatched junction nucleotides: 6. CDR3 in DNA: TGTGCCAGCAGCCCTAGCAGGGGGCGCACTGAAGCTTTCTTT. It translates to CASSPSRGRTEAFF.

The V call is TRBV14, the J call TRBJ1-1, with no clear D. Germline CDR1 is SGHDN and CDR2 is FVKESK. V lost 3 bases and J 4 bases, leaving 18 bases between the germline ends. The CDR3 contains 16 residues. This CDR3 is CASSQRAGPYFTEAFF. DNA for the CDR3: TGTGCCAGCAGCCAGAGAGCGGGCCCCTATTTCACTGAAGCTTTCTTT.

The chain is built from TRBV11-3 and TRBJ2-1; 15 nucleotides match TRBD2. The V gene's germline CDR1 is SGHNT and CDR2 YENEEA. With 5 bases clipped from V and 8 bases from J, the junction kept 10 bases outside the gene matches. CDR3 length: 17 amino acids. In DNA, the CDR3 is TGTGCCAGCAGCCCGGGGACTAGCGGGGGGCCGTTCGATGAGCAGTTCTTC. Its protein product is CASSPGTSGGPFDEQFF.

This chain's CDR3 is CASSLDTSYEQYF. In nucleotides, the CDR3 is TGTGCCAGCAGCTTGGATACTTCATACGAGCAGTACTTC. This chain uses TRBV5-6 with TRBJ2-7; D is uncertain. Trimming took off 0 bases at V and 4 bases at J, with 8 bases between the two ends. Germline V CDR1 and CDR2: SGHDT, YYEEEE. The CDR3 covers 13 residues. The whole variable domain, remainder taken from reference TRBV5-6 and TRBJ2-7, is DAGVTQSPTHLIKTRGQQVTLRCSPKSGHDTVSWYQQALGQGPQFIFQYYEEEERQRGNFPDRFSGHQFPNYSSELNVNALLLGDSALYLCASSLDTSYEQYFGPGTRLTVT.

V usage is TRBV6-5 and J usage is TRBJ1-1; weak D call: TRBD1 (6 bases). This CDR3 region has 13 residues. Germline V gene data show CDR1 as MNHEY and CDR2 as SVGAGI. For the CDR3, the DNA is TGTGCGGGAAGGACAGCGCTGAACACTGAAGCTTTCTTT. This gives the protein CAGRTALNTEAFF.

The rearrangement links TRBV14 to TRBJ1-6; D is uncertain. Germline V CDR1 and CDR2: SGHDN, FVKESK. V was cut by 5 bases and J by 9 bases, with 11 bases left in between. There are 13 residues in the CDR3. CDR3 region: CASSDVRGSPLHF. The CDR3 nucleotides are TGTGCCAGCAGCGACGTCCGTGGTTCACCCCTCCACTTT.

A few counts support this clone. The chain uses TRBV28 and TRBJ2-3; 9 bases agree with TRBD2. With 3 bases clipped from V and 5 bases from J, the junction kept 3 bases outside the gene matches. CDR1 and CDR2 from the germline V gene are MDHEN and SYDVKM. The CDR3 runs 14 residues. The CDR3 protein is CASSLREGEDTQYF. The CDR3 bases are TGTGCCAGCAGTTTGCGGGAGGGCGAAGATACGCAGTATTTT.

The chain uses TRBV29-1 and TRBJ2-5; D could derive from TRBD1 or TRBD2 (5 bases each). Trimming took off 5 bases at V and 2 bases at J, with 9 bases between the two ends. Germline CDR1 SQVTM, CDR2 ANQGSEA. The CDR3 has 12 residues. The CDR3 DNA sequence: TGCAGCGTTCCGGGGCGGCAAGAGACCCAGTACTTC. It codes for CSVPGRQETQYF.

This clone was seen a few times. The rearrangement links TRBV6-6 to TRBJ2-2; D is ambiguous. V lost 5 bases and J lost 5, with 6 bases in between. This CDR3 contains 12 residues. Germline CDR1 is MNHNY and CDR2 is SVGAGI (reference sequence). CDR3 in DNA: TGTGCCAGCAGTCTAACTACCGGGGAGCTGTTTTTT. It codes for CASSLTTGELFF.

This clone was detected a few times. V usage is TRBV6-5 and J usage is TRBJ1-6, with TRBD1 identical over 9 bases. This CDR3 region has 15 residues. J lost 9 bases, V lost 2 bases, and 5 bases had no gene match. Per the germline V gene, CDR1 is MNHEY and CDR2 is SVGAGI. CDR3 protein: CASSYDRGGSSPLHF. CDR3 DNA sequence: TGTGCCAGCAGTTACGACAGGGGGGGTAGTTCACCCCTCCACTTT.

The chain employs TRBV7-2 and TRBJ2-3; 8 nucleotides agree with TRBD2. Germline V gives CDR1 SGHTA, CDR2 FQGNSA. The CDR3 is made up of 18 amino acids. Trimming took 4 bases from V and 4 from J; bases not matched to a gene: 16. CDR3 in DNA: TGTGCCAGCAGCTCCCAGGGCGGTGCGGGGGGCTCCCCAGATACGCAGTATTTT. This gives the protein CASSSQGGAGGSPDTQYF. Variable domain in full (rest from reference TRBV7-2 and TRBJ2-3): GAGVSQSPSNKVTEKGKDVELRCDPISGHTALYWYRQSLGQGLEFLIYFQGNSAPDKSGLPSDRFSAERTGGSVSTLTIQRTQQEDSAVYLCASSSQGGAGGSPDTQYFGPGTRLTVL.

This clone was picked up a small number of times. The J gene is TRBJ1-2, the V gene TRBV4-1, with D hard to call. With 4 bases removed from V and 2 bases from J, the gap between germline ends came to 14 bases. Per the germline V gene, CDR1 is MGHRA and CDR2 is YSYEKL. The CDR3 covers 15 residues. In nucleotides, the CDR3 is TGCGCCAGCAGCCGCTACCGGCACACGAACTATGGCTACACCTTC. Protein: CASSRYRHTNYGYTF.

The chain has TRBV5-1 and TRBJ1-2, with 7 bases matching TRBD1. J lost 2 bases, V lost 0 bases, and 4 bases had no gene match. The CDR3 is 15 amino acids. CDR1 is SGHRS, CDR2 YFSETQ, per germline. The CDR3 nucleotides read TGCGCCAGCAGCTTGGAAGGGACAGACAACTATGGCTACACCTTC. This encodes CASSLEGTDNYGYTF.

The rearrangement links TRBV6-5 to TRBJ2-2; the match to TRBD1 covers 8 bases. Trimming took 2 bases from V and 5 from J; bases not matched to a gene: 4. Per germline, CDR1 MNHEY and CDR2 SVGAGI. This CDR3 spans 15 amino acids. The CDR3 protein is CASSYPDRGTGELFF. In DNA, the CDR3 is TGTGCCAGCAGTTACCCCGACAGGGGTACCGGGGAGCTGTTTTTT.

This sequence joins TRBV7-8 and TRBJ1-2; 7 bases fit TRBD1. The V and J ends lost 5 bases and 5 bases, in that order; junction bases with no gene match: 2. The germline V gene has CDR1 SGHVS and CDR2 FQNEAQ. This CDR3 has 12 amino acids. CDR3 in DNA: TGTGCCAGCAGCCAGACAGGGTATGGCTACACCTTC. Translation: CASSQTGYGYTF.

The chain employs TRBV9 and TRBJ1-5; TRBD1 might be the D (5 bases). Germline assignment: CDR1 SGDLS and CDR2 YYNGEE. Trimming removed 0 bases from V and 7 bases from J, with 14 bases in between. There are 15 residues in the CDR3. CDR3 in DNA: TGTGCCAGCAGCGTAGGAGGGACCGAGGACCAGCCCCAGCATTTT. As protein: CASSVGGTEDQPQHF.

V and J are TRBV6-6 and TRBJ1-4; 8 bases fit TRBD1. J gave up 5 bases and V 6 bases, and 5 bases lay outside the gene matches. The CDR3 extends over 14 amino acids. CDR1 MNHNY and CDR2 SVGAGI come from the germline V gene (reference sequence). CDR3 bases: TGTGCCAGCAGGGACAGGGCAGAGAATGAAAAACTGTTTTTT. This sequence encodes CASRDRAENEKLFF.

V gene TRBV27 combines with J gene TRBJ1-1, with D tentatively TRBD1 (5 bases). The CDR3 contains 14 residues. Trimming shortened V by 7 bases and J by 5 bases, and 17 bases separated the two germline ends. The germline CDR1 and CDR2 sequences are MNHEY and SMNVEV (reference sequence). The CDR3 DNA sequence: TGTGCCAGCACCCTAAGGCAGGGTACGACTGAAGCTTTCTTT. Translated, it gives CASTLRQGTTEAFF.

V usage is TRBV6-6 and J usage is TRBJ2-2, with 9 bases identical to TRBD2. V trimming: 4 bases; J trimming: 7 bases; junction bases outside the gene matches: 10. The CDR3 runs 16 residues. Germline V gene data show CDR1 as MNHNY and CDR2 as SVGAGI (reference sequence). The CDR3 coding sequence is TGTGCCAGCAGTTCGTTAGCGGGGGCGACGAACGGGGAGCTGTTTTTT. It encodes CASSSLAGATNGELFF.